This T cell receptor beta chain appears in the sequencing data of a study of identical twins. Study conclusions and caveats: Insertions ran lower in abundant cord blood beta clonotypes, though not in memory repertoires.

TCRdb recomputed calls from the 5' RACE reads with MiXCR, one row per CDR3 protein. Of roughly 500,000 distinct CDR3 sequences in the sample, around 20% were seen once. Trimming shortened V by 4 bases and J by 5 bases, and 18 bases separated the two germline ends. CDR1 is SGHRS, CDR2 YFSETQ, per germline. The CDR3 loop spans 15 amino acids. About this clonotype itself: What it recognizes is unknown.

These records were also assigned to another study, of T cells expressing NK-cell markers. Per that study: The authors derived TCR beta repertoires from sorted CD3+CD56+NKG2C+, CD3+CD56+NKG2C- and CD3+CD56-NKG2C+ T cells. As a fraction of CD8+ T cells, dominant NKG2C+ clonotypes reached roughly 1.0-7.5% in 5 to 7 donors. In a handful of donors, dominant clonotypes made up about 25-60.1% of CD3+CD56-NKG2C+ cells.

The source of this sequence is a woman aged 18-30 years in good health. The chain has TRBV5-1 and TRBJ2-5; D is possibly TRBD1 (6 bases). The specimen sequenced was CD4+ T cells sorted from blood. CDR3 residues: CASSLRTVSGETQYF. The CDR3 DNA sequence: TGCGCCAGCAGCCTTCGGACAGTGTCAGGCGAGACCCAGTACTTC. Supplemented by reference TRBV5-1 and TRBJ2-5, the full variable domain reads KAGVTQTPRYLIKTRGQQVTLSCSPISGHRSVSWYQQTPGQGLQFLFEYFSETQRNKGNFPGRFSGRQFSNSRSEMNVSTLELGDSALYLCASSLRTVSGETQYFGPGTRLLVL.